This T cell receptor (beta chain) was sequenced during a study of tumor-infiltrating lymphocytes in primary liver carcinoma. In the study overall: Tumors, staged T1-T3 N0M0, spanned about 4 to 10 cm. Findings and caveats of the study: With p = 0.039, the top-250-clone fraction in tumors significantly exceeded that in blood. Less overlap was seen in tumor-adjacent and tumor-blood pairs than in tumor region pairs.

The authors made TCR beta cDNA from around 500 ng total RNA with a constant-region primer. Nested multiplex PCR, run for three rounds with slightly modified ARM-PCR, yielded TCR beta libraries. Researchers ran the first two PCR rounds for roughly 11 cycles each with TRBV1-TRBV30 forward primers and a C-beta reverse primer. TCRdb re-called the multiplex PCR reads with MiXCR, one entry per CDR3 protein. The sample contains around 35,000 distinct CDR3 sequences, around 75% of which appear only once. Co-extraction yielded RNA and DNA from roughly 20-30 mg of unsorted bulk tissue. Patients underwent surgical resection for primary liver carcinoma. This clonotype has more than one count but fewer than ten. Its antigen is undetermined. Trimming removed 5 bases from V and 8 bases from J; junction bases left unmatched: 10. Germline V gene sequence: CDR1 DFQATT, CDR2 SNEGSKA (reference sequence). This CDR3 has 13 amino acids.

Sequenced: tumor-adjacent normal liver tissue. The chain couples TRBV20-1 to TRBJ2-3; TRBD2 aligns across 7 bases. The receptor was derived from a man aged 35 to 55 with primary liver carcinoma and hepatitis B virus infection. The CDR3 region has the DNA TGCAGTGCTTATAGCGGGCCTGGAAGTACGCAGTATTTT. Amino acids: CSAYSGPGSTQYF.